This passage covers 2 T cell receptor beta chains from one sample sequenced in a study of cytomegalovirus exposure and HLA in healthy donors. 13 Jbeta primers and 60 Vbeta primers were used for the PCR. Repertoires were generated with immunoSEQ multiplex PCR, while TCRdb's copy carries only in-frame clones and drops some. The repertoire shows about 110,000 clones; the top ten hold 3.7%. Sequencing used PBMCs. Every receptor here comes from a man aged 25 to 40 in good health and CMV-seronegative.

The chain combines TRBV5-3 with TRBJ1-1, with unresolved D. TRBV5-3 qualifies as an ORF whose function is uncertain. Trimming removed 7 bases from V and 8 bases from J, with 6 bases in between. The CDR3 runs to 9 residues. The CDR3 sequence: CARFPEAFF. In DNA, the CDR3 is TGTGCCAGATTCCCAGAAGCTTTCTTT.

The chain has TRBV19 and TRBJ2-7; 9 bases are a match to TRBD1. The V gene end was trimmed by 6 bases and the J gene end by 6 bases; junction bases not matched to a gene: 6. Germline assignment: CDR1 LNHDA and CDR2 SQIVND (reference sequence). CDR3 length: 13 amino acids. As DNA, the CDR3 is TGTGCCAGTAGGGACAGGGGTGGCGGCGAGCAGTACTTC. As protein: CASRDRGGGEQYF. The full variable domain, in which reference TRBV19 and TRBJ2-7 provide the parts outside the CDR3, is DGGITQSPKYLFRKEGQNVTLSCEQNLNHDAMYWYRQDPGQGLRLIYYSQIVNDFQKGDIAEGYSVSREKKESFPLTVTSAQKNPTAFYLCASRDRGGGEQYFGPGTRLTVT.